The 15 T cell receptor beta chains presented below share a single source sample, sequenced in a study of T cell repertoires in cytomegalovirus infection. TCRdb independently ran MiXCR on the reads; one entry per CDR3 protein. The table includes 650,000 to 900,000 distinct CDR3 sequences, almost 30% detected once. Their cognate antigens are unknown. Source: cultured CD8+ T cells from PBMCs, taken from culture after CMV antigen stimulation. The receptors stem from a human donor in good health (CMV status not recorded). Some clones in this sample may be carry-over from other donors' samples.

This clonotype was detected many times. V is TRBV12-3 or TRBV12-4 and J is TRBJ1-4; perhaps TRBD1 as D (5 bases). The CDR3 has 14 amino acids. Trimming shortened V by 9 bases and J by 13 bases, and 24 bases separated the two germline ends. Written as DNA, the CDR3 is TGTGCCAGTTCCACCTGGGCCCGCAATGGGACACTGTTTTTT. Protein sequence: CASSTWARNGTLFF.

This clonotype was counted ten times or more. The gene calls are TRBV7-8 and TRBJ1-2; D gene uncertain. The CDR3 extends over 13 amino acids. V was pared by 1 base and J by 3 bases, with 6 bases between. Germline V gene lookup returns CDR1 SGHVS and CDR2 FQNEAQ. This chain's CDR3 is CASSLDIDYGYTF. CDR3 DNA: TGTGCCAGCAGCTTAGACATTGACTATGGCTACACCTTC.

The chain uses TRBV19 and TRBJ1-1, with D tentatively TRBD1 (6 bases). The CDR3 runs 17 residues. Trimming removed 3 bases from V and 1 base from J, with 18 bases in between. From germline, CDR1 is LNHDA and CDR2 SQIVND (reference sequence). The CDR3 sequence: CASSMTPSGTPNTEAFF. The DNA for the CDR3 is TGTGCCAGTAGTATGACACCATCAGGGACACCGAACACTGAAGCTTTCTTT.

J is TRBJ2-2 and V is TRBV15; a possible D gene is TRBD1 (8 bases). CDR1 LNHNV and CDR2 YYDKDF come from the germline V gene (reference sequence). The CDR3 contains 16 residues. The V and J ends lost 9 bases and 0 bases respectively, with 17 bases between them. The DNA of the CDR3 is TGTGCCACTATGGACAGGGAGGGTTCGAACACCGGGGAGCTGTTTTTT. Protein sequence: CATMDREGSNTGELFF.

This clonotype appeared a few times. This chain links TRBV7-2 with TRBJ2-5; D perhaps matches TRBD2 (6 bases). Germline assignment: CDR1 SGHTA and CDR2 FQGNSA. The CDR3 sequence is 17 residues long. V lost 4 bases to trimming and J lost 3 bases, with 21 bases between them. CDR3 bases: TGTGCCAGCAGCTACTCGATTGGTGGAGGGTCAAAAGAGACCCAGTACTTC. Protein: CASSYSIGGGSKETQYF.

The genes are TRBV5-1 and TRBJ2-3; 15 nucleotides agree with TRBD2. The junction had 6 bases not matched to a gene; V was cut back by 5 bases and J by 2 bases. The germline V gene has CDR1 SGHRS and CDR2 YFSETQ. The CDR3 runs to 17 residues. In DNA form, the CDR3 reads TGCGCCAGCAGAAAAGGACTAGCGGGGGGGATCACAGATACGCAGTATTTT. Protein sequence: CASRKGLAGGITDTQYF.

This clonotype was observed a few times. The chain has TRBV25-1 and TRBJ2-1, with TRBD1 as a possible D gene (5 bases). CDR3 length: 12 amino acids. V dropped 8 bases and J dropped 7 bases, with 12 bases sitting between them. In germline, CDR1 is MGHDK, CDR2 SYGVNS. The CDR3, as DNA: TGTGCCAGCTGCGCAGGGTATAATGAGCAGTTCTTC. Amino acid sequence: CASCAGYNEQFF.

Only a few counts were recorded for this clonotype. The chain recombines TRBV5-6 with TRBJ1-1; D gene unclear. Germline-derived CDR1 and CDR2 are SGHDT and YYEEEE. V lost 4 bases to trimming and J lost 5 bases, with 12 bases between them. This CDR3 has 13 residues. CDR3 DNA: TGTGCCAGCAGCATCGGACCCTATACTGAAGCTTTCTTT. As protein: CASSIGPYTEAFF. The complete variable domain, with remaining parts taken from reference TRBV5-6 and TRBJ1-1, reads DAGVTQSPTHLIKTRGQQVTLRCSPKSGHDTVSWYQQALGQGPQFIFQYYEEEERQRGNFPDRFSGHQFPNYSSELNVNALLLGDSALYLCASSIGPYTEAFFGQGTRLTVV.

This clonotype was observed a handful of times. The chain joins TRBV19 to TRBJ1-2, with D possibly being TRBD1 (5 bases). The CDR3 has 15 residues. Trimming shortened V by 5 bases and J by 3 bases, and 16 bases separated the two germline ends. Germline CDR1 and CDR2: LNHDA and SQIVND (reference sequence). The CDR3 protein is CASSPDGTVYYGYTF. CDR3 in DNA: TGTGCCAGTAGTCCCGACGGGACGGTTTACTATGGCTACACCTTC.

This clonotype was found once. The V call is TRBV19, the J call TRBJ1-1; weak D call: TRBD1 (5 bases). Germline assignment: CDR1 LNHDA and CDR2 SQIVND (reference sequence). V lost 7 bases and J lost 4, with 19 bases in between. The CDR3 has 15 amino acids. DNA of the CDR3: TGTGCCAGTAATCCATTTGCAGGGAAGGGCACTGAAGCTTTCTTT. Its protein product is CASNPFAGKGTEAFF.

V usage is TRBV20-1 and J usage is TRBJ2-5, with 7 nucleotides matching TRBD2. J was trimmed by 1 base and V by 0 bases; bases with no gene match: 8. The CDR3 runs to 16 residues. Germline V gene sequence: CDR1 DFQATT, CDR2 SNEGSKA (reference sequence). This chain's CDR3 is CSARDRSGRSQETQYF. In nucleotides, the CDR3 is TGCAGTGCTAGAGATCGTAGCGGGCGCAGCCAAGAGACCCAGTACTTC.

The table lists this clonotype with many counts. This chain connects TRBV7-9 to TRBJ2-5; perhaps D is TRBD1 or TRBD2 (5 bases each). From germline, CDR1 is SEHNR and CDR2 FQNEAQ (reference sequence). Trimming shortened V by 7 bases and J by 5 bases, and 11 bases separated the two germline ends. The CDR3 sequence is 12 residues long. CDR3 DNA: TGTGCCAGCATGGGGACCCGGGAGACCCAGTACTTC. Translating it yields CASMGTRETQYF.

The J gene is TRBJ2-3, the V gene TRBV9; possibly TRBD1 for D (6 bases). This CDR3 spans 15 amino acids. In germline, CDR1 is SGDLS, CDR2 YYNGEE. Trimming pared 5 bases from V and 6 bases from J, leaving 19 bases between. CDR3 sequence reads: CASREPTGRVDTQYF. In DNA form, the CDR3 reads TGTGCCAGCAGGGAACCTACAGGGCGAGTGGATACGCAGTATTTT.

This clonotype was detected many times. V and J are TRBV12-3 or TRBV12-4 and TRBJ1-1; weak D call: TRBD1 (5 bases). The CDR3 runs 14 residues. Trimming stripped 3 bases from V and 0 bases from J, with 8 bases between. In nucleotides, the CDR3 is TGTGCCAGCAGTTTTCCAGGGTTGAACACTGAAGCTTTCTTT. The encoded protein is CASSFPGLNTEAFF.

The table lists this clonotype with many counts. The chain links TRBV7-6 to TRBJ2-7, with D perhaps TRBD2 (6 bases). This CDR3 spans 14 amino acids. The V gene's germline CDR1 is SGHVS and CDR2 FNYEAQ. V was shortened by 1 base and J by 5 bases, with 12 bases between the two germline ends. As DNA, the CDR3 is TGTGCCAGCAGCTTAGTAGGGACTTCCAACGAGCAGTACTTC. Protein: CASSLVGTSNEQYF.